These T cell receptor beta chains were read from a single sample in a study of cytomegalovirus exposure and HLA in healthy donors. Using immunoSEQ multiplex PCR, the repertoire was profiled, and TCRdb retains in-frame clones only, with some absent. The data hold around 100,000 clones, with about 72% observed a single time. Sample: PBMCs. These TCRs come from a woman in her sixties or seventies in good health and CMV-seropositive. CDR3s include the opening cysteine and the closing phenylalanine or tryptophan. The D gene is left open where the match is weak. The listing skips clone size in some rows; elsewhere it reads once, few, many or a size class.

D	length	V	J	size	DNA	CDR3
NA	14	TRBV7-2	TRBJ2-7	few	TGTGCCAGCAGCTTAAAGGCGGGGTACTACGAGCAGTACTTC	CASSLKAGYYEQYF
TRBD2	18	TRBV7-8	TRBJ2-5	NA	TGTGCCAGCAGCTTGGGTCGGCTAGCGGGAAACGGAGGAGAGACCCAGTACTTC	CASSLGRLAGNGGETQYF
TRBD1	15	TRBV28	TRBJ1-3	NA	TGTGCCAGCAGCCGGACAGGGTTTTGGGAAAACACCATATATTTT	CASSRTGFWENTIYF
NA	14	TRBV9	TRBJ2-1	NA	TGTGCCAGCAGCTACCTAGGAACTCACAATGAGCAGTTCTTC	CASSYLGTHNEQFF
TRBD1	15	TRBV5-1	TRBJ2-7	NA	TGCGCCAGCAGCTTGGGGGGACAGGGACCCCTCGAGCAGTACTTC	CASSLGGQGPLEQYF
NA	13	TRBV5-1	TRBJ1-1	NA	TGCGCCAGCAGCTCGGACAGTCTAACTGAAGCTTTCTTT	CASSSDSLTEAFF
TRBD1	15	TRBV5-1	TRBJ2-5	NA	TGCGCCAGCAGCTTGGACAGGGGGACACTAGAGACCCAGTACTTC	CASSLDRGTLETQYF
TRBD2	12	TRBV5-1	TRBJ2-3	NA	TGCGCCAGCAGCCCCCCTAGCGGGAGGCAGTATTTT	CASSPPSGRQYF
TRBD1	14	TRBV2	TRBJ1-1	NA	TGTGCCAGCAGTTTAAGCCGGACAGGCGCTGAAGCTTTCTTT	CASSLSRTGAEAFF
NA	17	TRBV18	TRBJ1-1	NA	TGTGCCAGCTCACCAACAAACGGTATTACTATGAACACTGAAGCTTTCTTT	CASSPTNGITMNTEAFF
NA	14	TRBV7-9	TRBJ1-1	few	TGTGCCAGCAGCTTAGGGACAATGAACACTGAAGCTTTCTTT	CASSLGTMNTEAFF
NA	16	TRBV30	TRBJ1-4	NA	TGTGCCTGGAGTGTGGCTCTTTCCAGAACTAATGAAAAACTGTTTTTT	CAWSVALSRTNEKLFF
NA	13	TRBV11-1	TRBJ2-1	NA	TGTGCCAGCAGCACCGGGACACGAAATGAGCAGTTCTTC	CASSTGTRNEQFF
TRBD2	16	TRBV23-1	TRBJ2-1	NA	TGCGCCTTTCGAAGCCAAGGTGCGGGAGTAAGGAATGAGCAGTTCTTC	CAFRSQGAGVRNEQFF
TRBD2	15	TRBV7-9	TRBJ2-7	NA	TGTGCCAGCAGCTATGGACTAGCGGCTTCCTACGAGCAGTACTTC	CASSYGLAASYEQYF
TRBD1	15	TRBV25-1	TRBJ1-2	NA	TGTGCCAGCAGTGCCGACCCCGGGACAGGCTATGGCTACACCTTC	CASSADPGTGYGYTF
NA	14	TRBV10-3	TRBJ2-2	NA	TGTGCCGCCGGGCCGTCCGGGGACACCGGGGAGCTGTTTTTT	CAAGPSGDTGELFF
TRBD2	15	TRBV6-1	TRBJ2-7	few	TGTGCCAGCATGGGTGTTGGCGGGAGGAGCTACGAGCAGTACTTC	CASMGVGGRSYEQYF
TRBD1	16	TRBV27	TRBJ1-2	NA	TGTGCCAGCAGTCCCAAGGGACAGAACTCTAACTATGGCTACACCTTC	CASSPKGQNSNYGYTF
NA	14	TRBV30	TRBJ1-4	NA	TGTGCCTGGGCCCTAGGTGGGGGCGGTGAAAAACTGTTTTTT	CAWALGGGGEKLFF
NA	16	TRBV28	TRBJ1-1	few	TGTGCCAGCAGTCGGAGGGTTGGAACTCCCAACACTGAAGCTTTCTTT	CASSRRVGTPNTEAFF
TRBD2	17	TRBV6-1	TRBJ2-1	NA	TGTGCCAGCAGTGAAGCCTGGAGCGGGATATCCTACAATGAGCAGTTCTTC	CASSEAWSGISYNEQFF
TRBD1	12	TRBV7-9	TRBJ2-7	NA	TGTGCCAGCCGGGACAGGTCCTACGAGCAGTACTTC	CASRDRSYEQYF
TRBD1	15	TRBV7-9	TRBJ1-1	NA	TGTGCCAGCAGCTCCTGGACAGGGGGTTTCACTGAAGCTTTCTTT	CASSSWTGGFTEAFF
NA	15	TRBV27	TRBJ1-4	NA	TGTGCCAGCAGTCCTGACAGGCCCAGGGGTGAAAAACTGTTTTTT	CASSPDRPRGEKLFF
NA	14	TRBV15	TRBJ2-7	NA	TGTGCCACCAGCAGAGAACAGGGTGGCTACGAGCAGTACTTC	CATSREQGGYEQYF
TRBD1	13	TRBV2	TRBJ2-7	NA	TGTGCCAGCAGCCCAAGGACAGGCTACGAGCAGTACTTC	CASSPRTGYEQYF
TRBD2	16	TRBV5-1	TRBJ2-3	NA	TGCGCCAGCAGCCCGGGACTAGCGGGGAACACAGATACGCAGTATTTT	CASSPGLAGNTDTQYF
TRBD2	15	TRBV28	TRBJ2-3	NA	TGTGCCAGCAACCCACTGAGCGGGAACACAGATACGCAGTATTTT	CASNPLSGNTDTQYF
NA	13	TRBV13	TRBJ2-7	NA	TGTGCCAGCAGCTTAGGCGGGGGCTACGAGCAGTACTTC	CASSLGGGYEQYF
TRBD2	16	TRBV4-2	TRBJ2-1	NA	TGTGCCAGCAGCCAAGAAACTAGCGATAAGTACAATGAGCAGTTCTTC	CASSQETSDKYNEQFF
TRBD2	16	TRBV5-1	TRBJ2-7	NA	TGCGCCAGCAGCCCACAAGCGGGAGCGGGTCCCTACGAGCAGTACTTC	CASSPQAGAGPYEQYF
TRBD2	14	TRBV30	TRBJ2-4	NA	TGTGCCTGGAGTCCTGGCGGGAGTCAAAACATTCAGTACTTC	CAWSPGGSQNIQYF
NA	15	TRBV2	TRBJ1-1	NA	TGTGCCAGCAGTGAAGAGTTGGGAGGGTCCTTACAAGCTTTCTTT	CASSEELGGSLQAFF
NA	14	TRBV4-2	TRBJ2-7	few	TGTGCCAGCTCTTCCGACACCTACTCCTACGAGCAGTACTTC	CASSSDTYSYEQYF
NA	12	TRBV10-3	TRBJ2-7	few	TGTGCCATCAGGGGGGGACCTTACGAGCAGTACTTC	CAIRGGPYEQYF
NA	13	TRBV7-3	TRBJ2-1	NA	TGTGCCAGCAGCACAGGGGGGGGTTCTGAGCAGTTCTTC	CASSTGGGSEQFF
NA	14	TRBV28	TRBJ1-1	NA	TGTGCCAGCAGTACCTCGACAGTCCACACTGAAGCTTTCTTT	CASSTSTVHTEAFF
TRBD1	15	TRBV29-1	TRBJ1-1	NA	TGCAGCGTCCCGAGCCGGGACAGGGGGGGGACTGAAGCTTTCTTT	CSVPSRDRGGTEAFF
TRBD2	20	TRBV5-1	TRBJ2-7	NA	TGCGCCAGCAGCTCAATTACCTCCGGGACTAGCGGCCCCATAGACTACGAGCAGTACTTC	CASSSITSGTSGPIDYEQYF
NA	15	TRBV5-1	TRBJ2-1	NA	TGCGCCAGCAGCTCGGGAAAGAGTATCTACAATGAGCAGTTCTTC	CASSSGKSIYNEQFF
NA	10	TRBV2	TRBJ1-1	NA	TGTGCCAGCGGTACAGGGCCAGCTTTCTTT	CASGTGPAFF
NA	12	TRBV19	TRBJ1-2	few	TGTGCCAGTAGTATAAGGGGCTATGGCTACACCTTC	CASSIRGYGYTF